This record covers a single TCR beta chain. This sample was taken from a study of blood T cell repertoires in COVID-19. Study overall: Both acute and convalescent COVID-19 samples were obtained from the United States, Italy and Spain. Sources were T cells, B-cell-depleted T cells, or PBMCs; the material itself was cDNA or gDNA.

Per the original methods: Amplified reference gene primers provided the basis for estimating nucleated cell counts. TCRdb's copy holds only in-frame clones and misses some; the assay was immunoSEQ multiplex PCR. The DNA gave D and trimming, while V, J and clone size come from that table. The top ten hold 2% to 2.5% of the sample, which has 200,000 to 300,000 clones, 80% to 90% seen once. V was pared by 7 bases and J by 5 bases, with 4 bases of the junction left unmatched. The CDR3 is made up of 13 amino acids. Germline V gene sequence: CDR1 KGHDR, CDR2 SFDVKD. The clonotype was recovered from a man in his forties who had recovered from COVID-19. Source material: peripheral blood. This chain uses TRBV24-1 with TRBJ2-1; 7 bases map to TRBD1. The CDR3 sequence is CATRFTGDNEQFF. In DNA, the CDR3 is TGTGCCACCAGGTTCACAGGGGACAATGAGCAGTTCTTC.